The source of this TCR beta chain is a study of pediatric ulcerative colitis. The study, taken as a whole, reports: Ulcerative colitis patients shared more blood-rectal clones than controls.

Rectal tissue came from one to two pinch biopsies taken at colonoscopy. Ulcerative colitis patients received no immunosuppressive medication before the diagnostic colonoscopy. This CDR3 is 15 amino acids long. Trimming left V 2 bases short and J 3 bases short, with 12 bases between. Germline values: CDR1 SGHAT, CDR2 FQNNGV. Worth noting for this clone: What it recognizes is unknown.

Sequencing was at survey level. Generated by immunoSEQ multiplex PCR, the TCRdb table keeps only in-frame clones and is missing some. The sample yields more than 35,000 clones, more than 70% seen once. The sample comprised gut tissue. V gene TRBV11-2 combines with J gene TRBJ2-3; a possible D gene is TRBD2 (5 bases). The origin of this receptor is a boy between 10 and 17 years old with moderate ulcerative colitis. This CDR3 reads CASSLRRVNTDTQYF. Here the CDR3 DNA reads TGTGCCAGCAGCTTAAGGCGGGTGAATACAGATACGCAGTATTTT.